This TCR beta chain was sequenced for a study of cytomegalovirus exposure and HLA in healthy donors. This clone has only a few counts. The PCR was carried out with 60 Vbeta primers and 13 Jbeta primers. Some clones are missing from TCRdb's copy, which holds only in-frame ones; the method was immunoSEQ multiplex PCR. The sample yields some 130,000 clones, about 80% seen once. Germline V gives CDR1 SGHVS, CDR2 FNYEAQ. The CDR3 is 15 amino acids. V gave up 3 bases and J gave up 4 bases, with 15 bases separating them. Source material: PBMCs. This chain uses TRBV7-6 with TRBJ2-5, with TRBD2 as a possible D gene (5 bases). This clonotype was sampled from a man aged 18 to 35 in good health and CMV-seronegative. The CDR3 region has the DNA TGTGCCAGCAGCTTTCCGGGTGAGGGCGGAGAGACCCAGTACTTC. Translated, it gives CASSFPGEGGETQYF.